This TCR beta chain derives from a study of CD8+CD57+ T cells in acquired aplastic anemia. Study context: Sorting CD4+ and CD8+ cells gave DNA averaging around 3 ug.

The study profiled TCR beta VDJ and CDR3 using genomic DNA as template. TCRdb re-derived calls from the reads in MiXCR, one entry per CDR3 protein. Among about 180,000 distinct CDR3 sequences listed, around 48% were seen once. The CDR3 is 17 amino acids. Trimming took off 3 bases at V and 0 bases at J, with 18 bases between the two ends. In germline, CDR1 is SGHAT, CDR2 FQNNGV. An expansion of CD8+CD57+ cells by flow cytometry had been shown in patients chosen for sequencing. This TCR came from a human donor with aplastic anemia. Material: sorted CD4+, CD8+, or CD8+CD57+ T cells (not recorded which) from PBMCs. The chain employs TRBV11-2 and TRBJ2-7; TRBD1 might be the D (5 bases). CDR3 bases: TGTGCCAGCAGCTTGGGGCCCTCAGGACCGATCTCCTACGAGCAGTACTTC. It is translated as CASSLGPSGPISYEQYF.